This TCR beta chain was profiled in a study of metastatic and nonmetastatic thyroid tumors (dated by TCRdb to about 2020). Turning to the overall study: The researchers compared repertoires between peripheral blood samples and tumor or nodule tissue samples from patients with malignant or benign thyroid disease. General conclusions and limits of the study: In both blood and tumor samples, TCR beta diversity was reported to be significantly higher in malignant tumors than in benign nodules.

This clone was observed at least ten times. This clone's antigen is unknown. Within one base of it there is no much larger clone, and no base qualities were kept. Cut back by 3 bases and 4 bases, the V and J ends lie 7 bases apart. Based on the germline V gene (reference sequence), the CDR1 and CDR2 sequences are LNHNV and YYDKDF. The CDR3, cysteine through phenylalanine, is 12 amino acids long. The sequence is cut down to CDR3 DNA, 36 bases in frame from base 1. Library generation was performed with PCR. The run used an Illumina HiSeq 4000. High-throughput sequencing was used to profile the CDR3 region of the TCR beta-chain in every patient. The published analysis was carried out like this. Drawing on CDR3 differences between clinicopathological groups, the researchers built a classifier meant to tell apart patients with distant-metastatic papillary thyroid cancer. The Shannon index was used to measure repertoire diversity, and the Morisita-Horn index was used to measure how similar tumor and blood repertoires were. The public reads were reanalyzed by TCRdb: fastp trimming at Q25, MiXCR alignment, in-frame beta chains only. These V and J calls derive from TCRdb rather than the authors' analysis. The sample table holds tens of thousands of clones, of which roughly an eighth were seen once. The top ten constitute approximately 25% of the sample.

Before undergoing thyroid surgery, none of the patients had been given any kind of treatment. Using T-cell receptor beta sequencing, the study looked back at clinical samples from patients collected from about 2011 to 2019. This TCR was sampled from a female donor with papillary thyroid cancer or a benign thyroid nodule (not recorded which). Some clones in this sample may be carry-over from other donors' samples. Sequenced sample: blood. The rearranged chain carries TRBV15 and TRBJ2-7; the D gene cannot be named for sure. The CDR3 region reads CATSRHKYEQYF. At the DNA level, the sequence is TGTGCCACCAGCAGGCACAAATACGAGCAGTACTTC. Supplemented by the reference TRBV15 and TRBJ2-7 proteins around the CDR3, the complete variable domain is DAMVIQNPRYQVTQFGKPVTLSCSQTLNHNVMYWYQQKSSQAPKLLFHYYDKDFNNEADTPDNFQSRRPNTSFCFLDIRSPGLGDTAMYLCATSRHKYEQYFGPGTRLTVT.